The rows below give T cell receptor beta chains drawn from one sample of a study of response to subunit inactivated influenza vaccine. MiXCR was run by TCRdb on the RT-PCR reads, yielding one entry per CDR3 protein. The sample includes over 400,000 distinct CDR3 sequences, roughly 13% seen only once; the top ten take around 13%. The source material was PBMCs from blood, sampled about 6 weeks after vaccination. The receptor source for this set is a man aged 50 to 59 who received an inactivated influenza vaccine. Both conserved end residues are part of each CDR3. A D gene is named only where the DNA matches it firmly. Not all rows give a size; the values are once, few, many and, for expanded clones, a class.

J gene: TRBJ1-3
D gene: TRBD1
V gene: TRBV4-1
CDR3 length: 16
clone size: few
CDR3 DNA: TGCGCCAGCAGCCTCGATCGACAGGGACCCGGAAACACCATATATTTT
CDR3 protein: CASSLDRQGPGNTIYF

J gene: TRBJ2-3
D gene: TRBD1
V gene: TRBV4-3
CDR3 length: 15
clone size: NA
CDR3 DNA: TGCGCCAGCAGCCAAACCGGGACAGAAGTCGATACGCAGTATTTT
CDR3 protein: CASSQTGTEVDTQYF

J gene: TRBJ2-5
D gene: TRBD1
V gene: TRBV15
CDR3 length: 13
clone size: NA
CDR3 DNA: TGTGCCACCAAGGGACAGGGGTGGGAGACCCAGTACTTC
CDR3 protein: CATKGQGWETQYF

J gene: TRBJ2-7
D gene: TRBD1
V gene: TRBV7-6
CDR3 length: 13
clone size: few
CDR3 DNA: TGTGCCAGCAGCCTGGGACAGCGTGACGAGCAGTACTTC
CDR3 protein: CASSLGQRDEQYF

J gene: TRBJ2-3
D gene: TRBD2
V gene: TRBV5-5
CDR3 length: 15
clone size: NA
CDR3 DNA: TGTGCCAGCAGCTCCCGGGGGGGCAGTACAGATACGCAGTATTTT
CDR3 protein: CASSSRGGSTDTQYF

J gene: TRBJ1-1
D gene: NA
V gene: TRBV12-3/TRBV12-4
CDR3 length: 12
clone size: NA
CDR3 DNA: TGTGCCACCGGGTTTATGAACACTGAAGCTTTCTTT
CDR3 protein: CATGFMNTEAFF

J gene: TRBJ2-1
D gene: NA
V gene: TRBV20-1
CDR3 length: 11
clone size: NA
CDR3 DNA: TGCAGTGCCCGCCAGGGCTGGGAGCAGTTCTTC
CDR3 protein: CSARQGWEQFF

J gene: TRBJ1-6
D gene: NA
V gene: TRBV12-3/TRBV12-4
CDR3 length: 14
clone size: NA
CDR3 DNA: TGTGCCAGCAGTTTATGGCGGGATAATTCACCCCTCCACTTT
CDR3 protein: CASSLWRDNSPLHF

J gene: TRBJ2-1
D gene: TRBD2
V gene: TRBV12-3/TRBV12-4
CDR3 length: 20
clone size: few
CDR3 DNA: TGTGCCAGCAGTTTAAGGGCCAGGGCCCTAGCGGGTCGATTATACAATGAGCAGTTCTTC
CDR3 protein: CASSLRARALAGRLYNEQFF

J gene: TRBJ2-3
D gene: TRBD2
V gene: TRBV5-1
CDR3 length: 17
clone size: NA
CDR3 DNA: TGCGCCAGCAGCTTACGCCGGACTAGCGGGGGAGAGGATACGCAGTATTTT
CDR3 protein: CASSLRRTSGGEDTQYF

J gene: TRBJ2-1
D gene: NA
V gene: TRBV9
CDR3 length: 15
clone size: NA
CDR3 DNA: TGTGCCAGCAGCGTAGGGGGTAGTCAATACAATGAGCAGTTCTTC
CDR3 protein: CASSVGGSQYNEQFF

J gene: TRBJ2-5
D gene: TRBD2
V gene: TRBV20-1
CDR3 length: 13
clone size: few
CDR3 DNA: TGCAGTGCTAGACTAGCGGGGTTGGAGACCCAGTACTTC
CDR3 protein: CSARLAGLETQYF

J gene: TRBJ2-1
D gene: NA
V gene: TRBV5-1
CDR3 length: 15
clone size: NA
CDR3 DNA: TGCGCCAGCAGCCCAGTAGGGTTAAGTGGAAATGAGCAGTTCTTC
CDR3 protein: CASSPVGLSGNEQFF

J gene: TRBJ2-6
D gene: NA
V gene: TRBV28
CDR3 length: 12
clone size: NA
CDR3 DNA: TGTGCCACCTCCATTGCCCCTCGCGTCCTGACTTTC
CDR3 protein: CATSIAPRVLTF

J gene: TRBJ1-5
D gene: NA
V gene: TRBV5-1
CDR3 length: 13
clone size: many
CDR3 DNA: TGCGCCAGCAGCTTGGAAGGGGGTCAGCCCCAGCATTTT
CDR3 protein: CASSLEGGQPQHF

J gene: TRBJ2-1
D gene: TRBD2
V gene: TRBV5-1
CDR3 length: 14
clone size: many
CDR3 DNA: TGCGCCAGCAGCCTGGGGGAGGGCGACAATGAGCAGTTCTTC
CDR3 protein: CASSLGEGDNEQFF

J gene: TRBJ1-3
D gene: NA
V gene: TRBV18
CDR3 length: 16
clone size: NA
CDR3 DNA: TGTGCCAGCTCAACCCAGACAGTTAACTCTGGAAACACCATATATTTT
CDR3 protein: CASSTQTVNSGNTIYF

J gene: TRBJ1-5
D gene: TRBD1
V gene: TRBV12-3/TRBV12-4
CDR3 length: 13
clone size: many
CDR3 DNA: TGTGCCAGCAGCAGGGGGCACGATCAGCCCCAGCATTTT
CDR3 protein: CASSRGHDQPQHF

J gene: TRBJ2-7
D gene: TRBD2
V gene: TRBV6-2/TRBV6-3
CDR3 length: 14
clone size: NA
CDR3 DNA: TGTGCCAGCAGTTACGCGACTAGCGGGAGGGAGCAGTACTTC
CDR3 protein: CASSYATSGREQYF

J gene: TRBJ2-7
D gene: TRBD2
V gene: TRBV27
CDR3 length: 15
clone size: NA
CDR3 DNA: TGTGCCAGCAGTAATATCGGCGGGAGGGCGGACGAGCAGTACTTC
CDR3 protein: CASSNIGGRADEQYF

J gene: TRBJ2-1
D gene: TRBD2
V gene: TRBV29-1
CDR3 length: 11
clone size: once
CDR3 DNA: TGCAGCGTTGGCGCCAGCGGGGGTGGGTTCTTC
CDR3 protein: CSVGASGGGFF

J gene: TRBJ1-4
D gene: NA
V gene: TRBV10-3
CDR3 length: 13
clone size: few
CDR3 DNA: TGTGCCATCAGTGAGGGCAGGGGTGAAAAACTGTTTTTT
CDR3 protein: CAISEGRGEKLFF

J gene: TRBJ1-5
D gene: NA
V gene: TRBV6-2/TRBV6-3
CDR3 length: 14
clone size: few
CDR3 DNA: TGTGCCAGCAGTTTTAATAGGGGCAATCAGCCCCAGCATTTT
CDR3 protein: CASSFNRGNQPQHF

J gene: TRBJ2-7
D gene: NA
V gene: TRBV25-1
CDR3 length: 13
clone size: few
CDR3 DNA: TGTGCCAGCAGTGGTCGGGTCCGATACGAGCAGTACTTC
CDR3 protein: CASSGRVRYEQYF

J gene: TRBJ2-1
D gene: TRBD2
V gene: TRBV4-2
CDR3 length: 15
clone size: NA
CDR3 DNA: TGTGCCAGCAGCCCAGCTAGCGGGACAAGCTATGAGCAGTTCTTC
CDR3 protein: CASSPASGTSYEQFF

J gene: TRBJ2-3
D gene: TRBD2
V gene: TRBV7-2
CDR3 length: 17
clone size: many
CDR3 DNA: TGTGCCAGCAGCTTTAGCGTTAGCGGGAGTGGGACAGATACGCAGTATTTT
CDR3 protein: CASSFSVSGSGTDTQYF

J gene: TRBJ2-3
D gene: NA
V gene: TRBV28
CDR3 length: 17
clone size: many
CDR3 DNA: TGTGCCAGCAGTTTGGTAGGCAGGACTCATAGCACAGATACGCAGTATTTT
CDR3 protein: CASSLVGRTHSTDTQYF

J gene: TRBJ1-1
D gene: NA
V gene: TRBV5-1
CDR3 length: 13
clone size: NA
CDR3 DNA: TGCGCCAGCGGGCACGGGTTGGGCACTGAAGCTTTCTTT
CDR3 protein: CASGHGLGTEAFF

J gene: TRBJ2-1
D gene: NA
V gene: TRBV7-8
CDR3 length: 13
clone size: many
CDR3 DNA: TGTGCCAGCAGCTTAACTAGAGGTCATGAGCAGTTCTTC
CDR3 protein: CASSLTRGHEQFF

J gene: TRBJ2-3
D gene: NA
V gene: TRBV27
CDR3 length: 15
clone size: NA
CDR3 DNA: TGTGCCAGCAGTTTATCGCCCGGGAGCACAGATACGCAGTATTTT
CDR3 protein: CASSLSPGSTDTQYF

J gene: TRBJ2-5
D gene: TRBD2
V gene: TRBV12-3/TRBV12-4
CDR3 length: 18
clone size: NA
CDR3 DNA: TGTGCCAGCTGTTTTACACCTCGTGGGCGGGAGACCGTGGAGACCCAGTACTTC
CDR3 protein: CASCFTPRGRETVETQYF

J gene: TRBJ2-3
D gene: TRBD1
V gene: TRBV5-6
CDR3 length: 14
clone size: few
CDR3 DNA: TGTGCCAGCAGCAGGGGACAGGGGGCTGGGACGCAGTATTTT
CDR3 protein: CASSRGQGAGTQYF

J gene: TRBJ2-2
D gene: NA
V gene: TRBV6-1
CDR3 length: 17
clone size: few
CDR3 DNA: TGTGCCAGCAGTCAATCTTCCGGGACGTCGAACACCGGGGAGCTGTTTTTT
CDR3 protein: CASSQSSGTSNTGELFF